The 25 T cell receptor beta chains below were found in one sample sequenced in a study of patients and donors after allogeneic stem cell transplantation. TCRdb itself ran the RT-PCR reads through MiXCR, one entry per CDR3 protein. The sample includes around 160,000 distinct CDR3 sequences, 30% of them seen just once. What was sequenced was blood, either unsorted or a sorted T cell fraction (not recorded which). These TCRs come from a human donor who was either an allogeneic HSCT recipient or a stem cell or donor lymphocyte infusion donor (not recorded which). It is not recorded whose cells these are; they may come from a transplant donor.

In this sample, this clonotype turned up many times. The chain is built from TRBV15 and TRBJ1-1; D not resolved. There are 14 residues in the CDR3. CDR1 and CDR2 from the germline V gene are LNHNV and YYDKDF (reference sequence). V was clipped by 1 base and J by 1 base, with 7 bases between them. The CDR3 sequence: CATSRANRNTEAFF. The CDR3 region has the DNA TGTGCCACCAGCAGAGCTAACCGGAACACTGAAGCTTTCTTT.

The CDR3 here is CASSPLSGRGFNEQFF. CDR3 DNA: TGTGCCAGCAGCCCCCTTAGCGGGAGGGGCTTCAATGAGCAGTTCTTC. The chain links TRBV6-5 to TRBJ2-1; 11 nucleotides agree with TRBD2. The length of the CDR3 is 16 residues. Germline assignment: CDR1 MNHEY and CDR2 SVGAGI. The J segment lost 6 bases and the V segment lost 6 bases, leaving 10 bases of the junction unmatched.

By frequency in the sample, this clonotype is medium-sized. The rearrangement links TRBV25-1 to TRBJ2-3; 12 bases agree with TRBD2. V shed 0 bases, J shed 0 bases, and the junction held 7 bases outside the gene matches. This CDR3 has 19 amino acids. Germline V gene data show CDR1 as MGHDK and CDR2 as SYGVNS. The DNA for the CDR3 is TGTGCCAGCAGTGAATATCCGTTCACTAGCGGGAGGAGCACAGATACGCAGTATTTT. Translating gives CASSEYPFTSGRSTDTQYF.

CDR3 DNA sequence: TGTGCCAGCAGCTTGGCCTACAGGAGTAGCGAGCAGTACTTC. It is translated as CASSLAYRSSEQYF. The chain uses TRBV5-6 and TRBJ2-7; a possible D gene is TRBD1 (5 bases). Looked up from germline, CDR1 is SGHDT and CDR2 is YYEEEE. V was cut by 0 bases and J by 6 bases, with 13 bases left in between. This CDR3 spans 14 amino acids.

This clonotype is a singleton in its sample. The chain recombines TRBV20-1 with TRBJ2-5, with D perhaps TRBD1 or TRBD2 (5 bases each). Germline CDR1 is DFQATT and CDR2 is SNEGSKA (reference sequence). This CDR3 has 15 residues. Trimming took off 1 base at V and 5 bases at J, with 17 bases between the two ends. CDR3 region: CSARVGRAARETQYF. As DNA, the CDR3 is TGCAGTGCTAGAGTGGGGCGGGCGGCACGGGAGACCCAGTACTTC.

The chain joins TRBV6-4 to TRBJ2-1, with 9 bases lining up with TRBD2. V trimming: 6 bases; J trimming: 0 bases; junction bases outside the gene matches: 3. Germline CDR1 MRHNA, CDR2 SNTAGT. The CDR3 loop spans 15 amino acids. Here the CDR3 reads CASRILAGSYNEQFF. The CDR3 DNA reads as TGTGCCAGCAGAATACTAGCGGGCTCCTACAATGAGCAGTTCTTC.

The CDR3 reads CASSQDWVTDTQYF. The CDR3 DNA reads TGCGCCAGCAGCCAAGATTGGGTAACAGATACGCAGTATTTT. V and J are TRBV4-3 and TRBJ2-3; D is undetermined. V gave up 0 bases and J gave up 3 bases, with 7 bases separating them. The CDR3 is 14 residues long. Germline-derived CDR1 and CDR2 are LGHNA and YSLEER.

The chain is built from TRBV7-2 and TRBJ1-4, with no clear D. V was cut by 5 bases and J by 8 bases, with 18 bases left in between. Germline CDR1 reads SGHTA; CDR2 reads FQGNSA. This CDR3 has 15 amino acids. CDR3 coding DNA: TGTGCCAGCAGCCCGTTGTATGGCGGAGGGGAAAAACTGTTTTTT. Translated, it gives CASSPLYGGGEKLFF.

The chain combines TRBV12-3 or TRBV12-4 with TRBJ2-2, with 10 bases lining up with TRBD2. The CDR3 is 16 amino acids. With V trimmed by 3 bases and J by 4 bases, 5 bases remained unmatched. The CDR3: CASSFVAGGSTGELFF. In DNA form, the CDR3 reads TGTGCCAGCAGTTTCGTAGCGGGAGGTAGCACCGGGGAGCTGTTTTTT.

The chain couples TRBV19 to TRBJ2-1; D may be TRBD2 (6 bases). With 3 bases removed from V and 9 bases from J, the gap between germline ends came to 15 bases. The CDR3 spans 14 residues. Germline values: CDR1 LNHDA, CDR2 SQIVND (reference sequence). The CDR3 DNA follows: TGTGCCAGTAGTATGGCGGCTAGCGTAAGTGAGCAGTTCTTC. Translated, it gives CASSMAASVSEQFF.

This clonotype appeared once. The gene calls are TRBV24-1 and TRBJ2-5, with D possibly TRBD2 on 6 matching bases. V gave up 1 base and J gave up 0 bases, with 11 bases separating them. This CDR3 is built from 16 residues. Germline V gene lookup returns CDR1 KGHDR and CDR2 SFDVKD. This CDR3 reads CATSDFSRGYQETQYF. The CDR3 nucleotides read TGTGCCACCAGTGATTTCTCGCGGGGATACCAAGAGACCCAGTACTTC.

This clonotype has more than one count but fewer than ten. The chain is built from TRBV12-3 or TRBV12-4 and TRBJ1-1; 7 bases match TRBD1. J gave up 0 bases and V 2 bases, and 3 bases lay outside the gene matches. The CDR3 is made up of 15 amino acids. This chain's CDR3 is CASSLPRGVNTEAFF. The DNA for the CDR3 is TGTGCCAGCAGTTTACCCAGGGGGGTGAACACTGAAGCTTTCTTT.

The chain has TRBV7-2 and TRBJ2-3, with 7 positions matching TRBD2. CDR3 length: 14 amino acids. V gave up 4 bases and J gave up 4 bases; unmatched junction bases: 5. Germline values: CDR1 SGHTA, CDR2 FQGNSA. The CDR3 DNA reads TGTGCCAGCAGCTCCCGGGACTACCCAGATACGCAGTATTTT. It yields the protein CASSSRDYPDTQYF.

This clonotype has just a few counts. This chain joins TRBV24-1 and TRBJ1-2; D possibly corresponds to TRBD1 (6 bases). The CDR3 covers 13 residues. CDR1 and CDR2 from the germline V gene are KGHDR and SFDVKD. Trimming stripped 3 bases from V and 8 bases from J, with 12 bases between. Here the CDR3 DNA reads TGTGCCACCAGTGATGCATACAGGGAGGGCTACACCTTC. This codes for CATSDAYREGYTF.

The J gene is TRBJ2-1, the V gene TRBV24-1, with D perhaps TRBD1 or TRBD2 (5 bases each). This CDR3 is built from 14 residues. The germline V gene encodes CDR1 KGHDR and CDR2 SFDVKD. Trimming took off 3 bases at V and 7 bases at J, with 12 bases between the two ends. CDR3 in DNA: TGTGCCACCAGTGATCCGGGGCTCAGGAATGAGCAGTTCTTC. This translates into CATSDPGLRNEQFF.

This clonotype turned up a few times. The chain uses TRBV12-3 or TRBV12-4 and TRBJ2-7; D remains ambiguous. V dropped 7 bases and J dropped 0 bases, with 10 bases sitting between them. The CDR3 consists of 13 residues. This CDR3 is CASTGRPSYEQYF. The CDR3 region has the DNA TGTGCCAGCACCGGCCGGCCCTCCTACGAGCAGTACTTC.

The gene calls are TRBV6-1 and TRBJ2-5, with TRBD1 matching over 8 bases. V trimming: 10 bases; J trimming: 4 bases; junction bases outside the gene matches: 8. The CDR3 has 13 residues. Germline CDR1 MNHNS, CDR2 SASEGT. For the CDR3, the DNA is TGTGCCACCGGACAGGGACGGCGAGAGACCCAGTACTTC. Protein product: CATGQGRRETQYF.

This clonotype was observed a few times. J is TRBJ1-5 and V is TRBV7-9; D is unclear. The CDR3 loop spans 11 amino acids. Looked up from germline, CDR1 is SEHNR and CDR2 is FQNEAQ (reference sequence). Trimming stripped 1 base from V and 11 bases from J, with 6 bases between. The CDR3 is CASSLGGTQHF. The CDR3 nucleotides are TGTGCCAGCAGCTTAGGAGGTACCCAGCATTTT.

This clonotype has just one count. The chain uses TRBV20-1 and TRBJ2-7; perhaps TRBD2 as D (5 bases). Germline CDR1 is DFQATT and CDR2 is SNEGSKA (reference sequence). V shed 6 bases and J shed 2 bases, with 14 bases lying between them. This CDR3 comprises 13 residues. The CDR3 here is CSATSDGTYEQYF. DNA of the CDR3: TGCAGTGCCACCTCGGACGGGACCTACGAGCAGTACTTC.

This clonotype was recorded a few times. The chain combines TRBV18 with TRBJ1-5, with no clear D. Between the trimmed V and J ends, which lost 3 bases and 2 bases, there was a span of 8 bases. Looked up from germline, CDR1 is KGHSH and CDR2 is LQKENI. CDR3 length: 14 residues. The CDR3 DNA follows: TGTGCCAGCTCACCTCTTGACGGCAATCAGCCCCAGCATTTT. Its protein is CASSPLDGNQPQHF.

The chain combines TRBV3-1 with TRBJ2-7, with D uncertain. The CDR3 is 15 amino acids. V was trimmed by 0 bases and J by 3 bases, leaving 12 bases between them. Germline V gene data show CDR1 as LGHDT and CDR2 as YNNKEL (reference sequence). The CDR3 nucleotides read TGTGCCAGCAGCCAAGACAACCACAAGAGCTACGAGCAGTACTTC. Its protein product is CASSQDNHKSYEQYF.

Concerning this clonotype: It may be a read error: a sequence one base away is much more abundant. The chain carries TRBV7-8 and TRBJ1-5, with D unclear. V lost 7 bases and J 2 bases, leaving 9 bases between the germline ends. CDR1 and CDR2 (germline): SGHVS, FQNEAQ. CDR3 size: 13 residues. CDR3 nucleotide sequence: TGTGCCAGCAACCCCAGAGGCAATCAGCCCCAGCATTTT. This codes for CASNPRGNQPQHF. The entire variable domain, with the rest obtained from reference TRBV7-8 and TRBJ1-5, is as follows: GAGVSQSPRYKVAKRGQDVALRCDPISGHVSLFWYQQALGQGPEFLTYFQNEAQLDKSGLPSDRFFAERPEGSVSTLKIQRTQQEDSAVYLCASNPRGNQPQHFGDGTRLSIL.

This clonotype was seen at least ten times. The V and J genes are TRBV7-2 and TRBJ1-2; no clear D gene. With 4 bases removed from V and 4 bases from J, the gap between germline ends came to 13 bases. Germline-derived CDR1 and CDR2 are SGHTA and FQGNSA. The CDR3 length is 14 residues. The CDR3 nucleotides read TGTGCCAGCAGCTCTCTCCCCGCCAGCTATGGCTACACCTTC. Protein: CASSSLPASYGYTF.

This clonotype was seen a handful of times. The chain carries TRBV14 and TRBJ1-1; 9 nucleotides line up with TRBD1. The V and J ends lost 6 bases and 4 bases, in that order; junction bases with no gene match: 3. This CDR3 has 13 residues. Germline CDR1 SGHDN, CDR2 FVKESK. The CDR3: CASRNRGLTEAFF. The CDR3 coding sequence is TGTGCCAGCAGAAACAGGGGGCTCACTGAAGCTTTCTTT.

The chain joins TRBV10-3 to TRBJ2-1; possible D gene TRBD2, 5 bases. The CDR3 is 13 residues long. CDR1 is ENHRY and CDR2 is SYGVKD in the germline V gene. The V end lost 4 bases, the J end lost 9 bases, and 13 bases lay between the germline ends. This CDR3 is CAISAVLAPEQFF. The CDR3 region has the DNA TGTGCCATCAGTGCGGTCCTAGCTCCTGAGCAGTTCTTC.